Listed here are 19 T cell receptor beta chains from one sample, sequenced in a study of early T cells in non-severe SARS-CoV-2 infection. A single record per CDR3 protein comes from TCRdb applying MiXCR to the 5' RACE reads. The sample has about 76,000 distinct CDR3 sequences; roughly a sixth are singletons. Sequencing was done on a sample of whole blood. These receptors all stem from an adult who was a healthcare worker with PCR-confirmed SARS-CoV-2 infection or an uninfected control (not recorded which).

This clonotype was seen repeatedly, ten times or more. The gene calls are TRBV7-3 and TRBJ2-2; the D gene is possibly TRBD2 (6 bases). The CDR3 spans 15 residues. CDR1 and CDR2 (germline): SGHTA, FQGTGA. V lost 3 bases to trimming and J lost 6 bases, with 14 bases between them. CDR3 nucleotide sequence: TGTGCCAGCAGCTTTCAGGGAGGTTTGTCCGGGGAGCTGTTTTTT. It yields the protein CASSFQGGLSGELFF.

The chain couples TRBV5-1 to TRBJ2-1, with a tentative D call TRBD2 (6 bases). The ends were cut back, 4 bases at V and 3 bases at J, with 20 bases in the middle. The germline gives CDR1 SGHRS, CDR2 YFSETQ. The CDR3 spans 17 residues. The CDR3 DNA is TGCGCCAGCAGCGCCACGGGGGTCACCCTAAACTACAATGAGCAGTTCTTC. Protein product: CASSATGVTLNYNEQFF.

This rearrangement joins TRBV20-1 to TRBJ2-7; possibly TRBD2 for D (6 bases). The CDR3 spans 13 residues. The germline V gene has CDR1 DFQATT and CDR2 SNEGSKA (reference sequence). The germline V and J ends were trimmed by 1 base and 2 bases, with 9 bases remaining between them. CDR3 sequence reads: CSARGDSPYEQYF. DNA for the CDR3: TGCAGTGCTAGAGGGGACTCCCCCTACGAGCAGTACTTC.

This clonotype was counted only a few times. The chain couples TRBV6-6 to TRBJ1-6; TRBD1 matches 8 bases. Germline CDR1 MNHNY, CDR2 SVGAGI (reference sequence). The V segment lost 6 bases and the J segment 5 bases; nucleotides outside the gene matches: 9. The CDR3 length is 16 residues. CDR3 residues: CASRRFGQGDNSPLHF. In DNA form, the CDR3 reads TGTGCCAGCAGACGCTTTGGACAGGGTGATAATTCACCCCTCCACTTT.

The CDR3 here is CASSFVSSYEQYF. The CDR3 nucleotides read TGTGCCAGCAGCTTCGTTAGCTCCTACGAGCAGTACTTC. This chain joins TRBV7-2 and TRBJ2-7; unclear D gene. In germline, CDR1 is SGHTA, CDR2 FQGNSA. Deletions cut 3 bases from V and 0 bases from J, with 6 bases between. The CDR3 has 13 residues.

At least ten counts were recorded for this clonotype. CDR3 nucleotides: TGTGCCAGCAGCTTCTGGGGATCACCCCTCCACTTT. This translates into CASSFWGSPLHF. V gene TRBV7-2 combines with J gene TRBJ1-6; D is uncertain. Germline V gene data show CDR1 as SGHTA and CDR2 as FQGNSA. V was pared by 3 bases and J by 10 bases, with 7 bases between. This CDR3 region has 12 residues.

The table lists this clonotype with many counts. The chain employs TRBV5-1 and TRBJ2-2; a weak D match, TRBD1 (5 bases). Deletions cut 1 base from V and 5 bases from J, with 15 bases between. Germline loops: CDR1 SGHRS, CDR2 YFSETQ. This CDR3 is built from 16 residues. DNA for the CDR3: TGCGCCAGCAGCTTGTACAGGACGACCGGGACCGGGGAGCTGTTTTTT. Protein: CASSLYRTTGTGELFF.

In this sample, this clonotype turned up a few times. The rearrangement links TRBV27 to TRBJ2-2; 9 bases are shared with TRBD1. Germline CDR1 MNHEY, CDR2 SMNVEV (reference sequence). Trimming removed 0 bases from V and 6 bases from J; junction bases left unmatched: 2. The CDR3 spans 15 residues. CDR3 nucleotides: TGTGCCAGCAGTTTATCGCGGACAGGGGCCGGGGAGCTGTTTTTT. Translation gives CASSLSRTGAGELFF.

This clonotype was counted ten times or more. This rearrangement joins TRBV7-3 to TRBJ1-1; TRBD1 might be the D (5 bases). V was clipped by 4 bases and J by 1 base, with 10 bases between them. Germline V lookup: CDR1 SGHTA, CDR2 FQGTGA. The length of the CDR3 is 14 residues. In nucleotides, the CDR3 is TGTGCCAGCAGCTCGGGGACGGGGAACACTGAAGCTTTCTTT. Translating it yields CASSSGTGNTEAFF.

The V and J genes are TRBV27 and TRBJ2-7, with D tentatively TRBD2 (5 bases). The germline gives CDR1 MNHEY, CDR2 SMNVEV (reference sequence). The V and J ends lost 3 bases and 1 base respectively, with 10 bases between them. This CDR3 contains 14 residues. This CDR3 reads CASSLSGGSYEQYF. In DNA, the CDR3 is TGTGCCAGCAGTTTGAGCGGCGGTTCCTACGAGCAGTACTTC.

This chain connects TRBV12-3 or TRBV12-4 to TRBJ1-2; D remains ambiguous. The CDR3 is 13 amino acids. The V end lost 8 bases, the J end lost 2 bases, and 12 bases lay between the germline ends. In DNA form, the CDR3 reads TGTGCCAGCTCCTCCGGGATCAACTATGGCTACACCTTC. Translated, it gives CASSSGINYGYTF.

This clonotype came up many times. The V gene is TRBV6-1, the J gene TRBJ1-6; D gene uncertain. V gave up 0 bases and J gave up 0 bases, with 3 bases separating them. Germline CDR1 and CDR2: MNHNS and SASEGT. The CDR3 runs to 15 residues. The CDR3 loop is CASSEAGSYNSPLHF. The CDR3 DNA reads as TGTGCCAGCAGTGAAGCGGGCTCCTATAATTCACCCCTCCACTTT.

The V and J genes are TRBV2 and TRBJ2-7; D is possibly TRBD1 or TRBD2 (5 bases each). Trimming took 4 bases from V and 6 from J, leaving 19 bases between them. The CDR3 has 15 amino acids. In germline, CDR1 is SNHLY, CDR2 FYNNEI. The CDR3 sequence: CASSATTGLTIEQYF. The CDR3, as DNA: TGTGCCAGCAGTGCCACCACAGGACTCACTATCGAGCAGTACTTC.

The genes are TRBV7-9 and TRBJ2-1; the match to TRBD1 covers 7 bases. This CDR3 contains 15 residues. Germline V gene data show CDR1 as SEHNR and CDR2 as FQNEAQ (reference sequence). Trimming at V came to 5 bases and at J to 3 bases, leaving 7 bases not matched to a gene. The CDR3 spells CASSLRDSLYNEQFF. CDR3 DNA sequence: TGTGCCAGCAGCCTCAGGGACAGCCTCTACAATGAGCAGTTCTTC.

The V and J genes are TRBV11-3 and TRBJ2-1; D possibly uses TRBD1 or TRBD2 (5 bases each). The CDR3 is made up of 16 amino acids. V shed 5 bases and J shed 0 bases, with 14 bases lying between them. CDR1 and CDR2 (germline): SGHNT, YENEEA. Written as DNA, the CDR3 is TGTGCCAGCAGCCCCCGGGGCGTAAGCTCCTACAATGAGCAGTTCTTC. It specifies CASSPRGVSSYNEQFF.

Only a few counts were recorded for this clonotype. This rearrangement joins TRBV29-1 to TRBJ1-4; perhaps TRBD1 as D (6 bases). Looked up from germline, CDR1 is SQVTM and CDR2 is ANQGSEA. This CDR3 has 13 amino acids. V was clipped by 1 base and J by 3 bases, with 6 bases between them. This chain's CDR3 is CSVEGTANEKLFF. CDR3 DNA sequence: TGCAGCGTTGAAGGGACAGCTAATGAAAAACTGTTTTTT.

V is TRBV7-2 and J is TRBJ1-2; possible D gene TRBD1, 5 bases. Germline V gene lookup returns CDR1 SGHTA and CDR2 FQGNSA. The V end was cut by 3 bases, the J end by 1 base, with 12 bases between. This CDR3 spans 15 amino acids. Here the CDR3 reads CASSFRDRVNYGYTF. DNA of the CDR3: TGTGCCAGCAGCTTCCGGGACCGCGTTAACTATGGCTACACCTTC.

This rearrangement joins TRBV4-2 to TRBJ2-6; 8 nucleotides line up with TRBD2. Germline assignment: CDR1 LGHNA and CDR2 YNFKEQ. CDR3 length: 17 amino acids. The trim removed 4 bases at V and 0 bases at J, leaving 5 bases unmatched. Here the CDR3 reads CASSPERETSGANVLTF. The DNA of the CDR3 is TGTGCCAGCAGCCCCGAGCGGGAGACCTCTGGGGCCAACGTCCTGACTTTC.

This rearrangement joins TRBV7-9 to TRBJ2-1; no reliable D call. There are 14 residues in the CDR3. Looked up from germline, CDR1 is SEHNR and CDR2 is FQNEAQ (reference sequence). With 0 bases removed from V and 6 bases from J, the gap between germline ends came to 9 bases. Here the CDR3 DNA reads TGTGCCAGCAGCTTAGCGAACCAGCCCAATGAGCAGTTCTTC. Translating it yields CASSLANQPNEQFF.